There are a few counts of the clone carrying this T cell receptor (beta chain). This CDR3 comprises 17 residues. Germline V gives CDR1 SGHVS, CDR2 FQNEAQ. The V and J ends lost 1 base and 5 bases, in that order; junction bases with no gene match: 12. This entry belongs to a study of blood T cells in healthy people across ages. Sample-barcoded 5' priming and a J-beta primer mix drove a second PCR of about 7 to 11 cycles. MiXCR was run by TCRdb on the 5' RACE reads, yielding one entry per CDR3 protein. Of around 1,500,000 distinct CDR3 sequences in the sample, roughly 27% are singletons; the top ten hold 7.7%.

Sequenced material: blood. The V gene is TRBV7-8, the J gene TRBJ2-7; the match to TRBD2 covers 9 bases. This sequence originates from a woman aged 25 to 39 in good health. The CDR3 loop is CASSLVLIAGERNEQYF. The CDR3 nucleotides read TGTGCCAGCAGCTTAGTTTTAATAGCGGGAGAAAGAAACGAGCAGTACTTC.